This entry describes one T cell receptor (beta chain). Its antigen is still unknown. A sample-barcoded 5' primer and a J-beta primer mix were used in a second PCR of about 7 to 12 cycles. Each cDNA was tagged by a template-switch adaptor containing 12 random nucleotides. The yield of each sample was at least 2.5 million CDR3-containing paired-end reads. TCRdb re-derived calls from the 5' RACE reads in MiXCR, one entry per CDR3 protein. Among around 1,100,000 distinct CDR3 sequences listed, around two fifths were seen once. The sample originates from a study of blood T cells in healthy people across ages. Regarding the study as a whole: Aged donors had fewer naive CD4+ cells and lower diversity than long-lived donors. Unknown CMV status may confound age-related changes in expanded clones.

Germline V lookup: CDR1 SGDLS, CDR2 YYNGEE. This CDR3 spans 16 amino acids. Trimming cost V 4 bases and J 0 bases, with 15 bases left between them. The clonotype originates from a man aged 18-30 years in good health. Source material: blood. This chain connects TRBV9 to TRBJ2-3, with D possibly TRBD2 on 7 matching bases. CDR3 in amino acids: CASSPVGGRSTDTQYF. The CDR3 DNA reads TGTGCCAGCAGCCCAGTGGGGGGGCGCAGCACAGATACGCAGTATTTT.